These 14 T cell receptor delta chains came from one sample sequenced in a study of gamma-delta T cells after stem cell transplantation. TCRdb re-processed the RT-PCR reads using CATT. This sample has 12,000 or so delta-chain clones, with 1% to 1.5% found just once. Sample: gamma-delta T cells. Every receptor here comes from a human donor. It is not recorded whose cells these are; they may come from a transplant donor.

This clone was recorded a few times. The protein TCRdb gives is from a much larger clone and does not agree with this DNA's translation at residue 8, likely a read error; the protein shown here comes from the DNA. The chain uses TRDV2 and TRDJ1, with D hard to call. Trimming took off 0 bases at V and 3 bases at J, with 13 bases between the two ends. The germline V gene has CDR1 GEAIGNYY and CDR2 EKD. This CDR3 has 15 amino acids. Written as DNA, the CDR3 is TGTGCCTGTGACACCGTAGGAAGCACACCCGATAAACTCATCTTT. The encoded protein is CACDTVGSTPDKLIF.

By share, this clone counts as medium-sized. V usage is TRDV2 and J usage is TRDJ1; perhaps TRDD3 as D (6 bases). Germline lookup yields CDR1 GEAIGNYY and CDR2 EKD. Between the trimmed V and J ends, which lost 4 bases and 1 base, there was a span of 9 bases. The CDR3 loop spans 13 amino acids. CDR3 loop: CACDSWGTDKLIF. For the CDR3, the DNA is TGTGCCTGTGATTCCTGGGGCACCGATAAACTCATCTTT.

This clone occurred many times. Other DNA sequences in the sample encode the same CDR3. This chain links TRDV2 with TRDJ1; D may be TRDD3 (5 bases). The CDR3 is 15 residues long. V was clipped by 0 bases and J by 0 bases, with 10 bases between them. Per the germline V gene, CDR1 is GEAIGNYY and CDR2 is EKD. The CDR3 DNA is TGTGCCTGTGACACCCTCGGGGGCAACACCGATAAACTCATCTTT. This translates into CACDTLGGNTDKLIF.

With regard to this clone: This DNA's translation and the protein TCRdb lists, from a much larger clone, do not match at residue 3, likely due to a read error; the protein shown is translated from the DNA. The chain recombines TRDV2 with TRDJ3, with 11 bases fitting TRDD3. Germline V gives CDR1 GEAIGNYY, CDR2 EKD. The CDR3 contains 18 residues. For the CDR3, the DNA is TGTGCCCGTGATAACTGGGGGATAGAGGCCTGGGACACCCGACAGATGTTTTTC. Protein sequence: CARDNWGIEAWDTRQMFF.

Comments on this clone: Other DNA variants within this sample encode the same CDR3. J is TRDJ1 and V is TRDV2; 7 bases line up with TRDD3. The CDR3 is 15 amino acids. The V gene end was trimmed by 3 bases and the J gene end by 0 bases; junction bases not matched to a gene: 6. CDR1 and CDR2 from the germline V gene are GEAIGNYY and EKD. The chain's CDR3 is CACDPLGAHTDKLIF. The CDR3 DNA follows: TGTGCCTGTGACCCCCTGGGGGCCCACACCGATAAACTCATCTTT.

This clone was observed a handful of times. The protein TCRdb lists belongs to a much larger clone and differs from this DNA's translation at residue 16, which points to a read error; the protein shown is made from the DNA. This chain joins TRDV2 and TRDJ1, with 9 bases matching TRDD3. CDR1 is GEAIGNYY, CDR2 EKD, per germline. This CDR3 comprises 19 residues. CDR3 nucleotides: TGTGCCTGTGACACCCTACTGGGGGAGACCCAACCATACACCGATAGACTCATCTTT. Amino acids: CACDTLLGETQPYTDRLIF.

This clone was seen more than once but under ten times. V and J are TRDV2 and TRDJ1; 12 bases are a match to TRDD3. The length of the CDR3 is 19 residues. With V trimmed by 3 bases and J by 1 base, 14 bases remained unmatched. Germline V gives CDR1 GEAIGNYY, CDR2 EKD. Written as DNA, the CDR3 is TGTGCCTGTGACCGCCTACTGGGGGATACTTCGAGGGGCACCGATAAACTCATCTTT. Translating gives CACDRLLGDTSRGTDKLIF.

Comment on this clone: This same CDR3 is encoded by further DNA sequences in the sample. The genes are TRDV2 and TRDJ1; 9 nucleotides align to TRDD3. Trimming took 3 bases from V and 1 from J; bases not matched to a gene: 8. The V gene's germline CDR1 is GEAIGNYY and CDR2 EKD. The CDR3 contains 16 residues. This chain's CDR3 is CACDPLLGDRTDKLIF. The CDR3 region has the DNA TGTGCCTGTGACCCTCTTCTGGGGGATCGCACCGATAAACTCATCTTT.

This clone was seen more than once but under ten times. A junction boundary mismatches the germline segment, possibly from a read error. This chain connects TRDV2 to TRDJ1; 12 nucleotides align to TRDD3. The germline V gene has CDR1 GEAIGNYY and CDR2 EKD. The CDR3 has 17 residues. The CDR3 loop reads CACATLLGDTDTDKLIF. CDR3 nucleotides: TGTGCCTGTGCCACCCTGCTGGGGGATACGGACACCGATAAACTCATCTTT.

The sample holds a few counts of this clone. A far larger clone differs by one base, so this is likely a read error. The chain has TRDV2 and TRDJ1; 10 bases agree with TRDD3. Looked up from germline, CDR1 is GEAIGNYY and CDR2 is EKD. This CDR3 spans 23 amino acids. V lost 0 bases to trimming and J lost 0 bases; unmatched junction nucleotides: 24. CDR3 sequence reads: CACDTVGVMSGGYGVKDTDKLIF. DNA of the CDR3: TGTGCCTGTGACACCGTTGGGGTCATGTCTGGGGGATATGGGGTGAAGGACACCGATAAACTCATCTTT.

This clone was seen ten or more times. This chain uses TRDV2 with TRDJ1, with TRDD3 matching over 10 bases. This CDR3 is 19 amino acids long. V trimming: 3 bases; J trimming: 0 bases; junction bases outside the gene matches: 15. Germline V CDR1 and CDR2: GEAIGNYY, EKD. The CDR3 nucleotides are TGTGCCTGTGACCCAACCCCTGGGGGGGGATACGCCAACACCGATAAACTCATCTTT. Translating it yields CACDPTPGGGYANTDKLIF.

A note on this clone: Being one base from a much bigger clone, this may be a read error. The sample has other DNA sequences that encode this CDR3 too. The chain combines TRDV2 with TRDJ1; possible D gene TRDD3, 5 bases. V was pared by 3 bases and J by 4 bases, with 20 bases between. The CDR3 is made up of 16 amino acids. Germline CDR1 reads GEAIGNYY; CDR2 reads EKD. The CDR3 sequence is CACDAVLDVSSDKLIF. The CDR3 nucleotides read TGTGCCTGTGACGCAGTACTGGATGTCAGCAGCGATAAACTCATCTTT.

Only a few counts were recorded for this clone. This chain joins TRDV2 and TRDJ1, with D perhaps TRDD2 (5 bases). This CDR3 is 22 amino acids long. The germline V gene encodes CDR1 GEAIGNYY and CDR2 EKD. With 0 bases removed from V and 2 bases from J, the gap between germline ends came to 33 bases. The CDR3 loop reads CACDTVELPGRGGQVRTDKLIF. CDR3 DNA sequence: TGTGCCTGTGACACCGTTGAGCTTCCGGGTCGCGGAGGCCAGGTACGAACCGATAAACTCATCTTT.

Turning to this clone: This likely came from a read error, as a far larger clone is one base away. Other nucleotide sequences from this sample produce the same CDR3. This chain links TRDV2 with TRDJ1; the match to TRDD3 covers 12 bases. Germline lookup yields CDR1 GEAIGNYY and CDR2 EKD. The CDR3 totals 19 residues. The CDR3 DNA is TGTGCCTGTGACACCGTCGCTGGGGGATACGCCCGGGTAACCGATAAGCTCATCTTT. Residues: CACDTVAGGYARVTDKLIF.